Here is one T cell receptor beta chain with its context. Its cognate antigen is unknown. These data come from a study of cytomegalovirus exposure and HLA in healthy donors. Overall study findings and caveats: Common viral pathogens were later found to be apparently linked to several of the most significant clusters.

This CDR3 comprises 17 residues. The junction had 14 bases not matched to a gene; V was cut back by 5 bases and J by 4 bases. Germline CDR1 reads SEHNR; CDR2 reads FQNEAQ (reference sequence). Primers for the PCR totalled 60 Vbeta and 13 Jbeta. Profiled with immunoSEQ multiplex PCR; TCRdb holds only in-frame clones, not every one. The sample yields 150,000 to 200,000 clones, about three quarters seen once. V and J are TRBV7-9 and TRBJ2-1; 7 nucleotides match TRBD1. The sequence was collected from a man aged 50 to 60 in good health and CMV-seropositive. Input material: PBMCs. CDR3 bases: TGTGCCAGCAGCCCCCGACAGGGAGAATACCTGTACAATGAGCAGTTCTTC. Residues: CASSPRQGEYLYNEQFF.